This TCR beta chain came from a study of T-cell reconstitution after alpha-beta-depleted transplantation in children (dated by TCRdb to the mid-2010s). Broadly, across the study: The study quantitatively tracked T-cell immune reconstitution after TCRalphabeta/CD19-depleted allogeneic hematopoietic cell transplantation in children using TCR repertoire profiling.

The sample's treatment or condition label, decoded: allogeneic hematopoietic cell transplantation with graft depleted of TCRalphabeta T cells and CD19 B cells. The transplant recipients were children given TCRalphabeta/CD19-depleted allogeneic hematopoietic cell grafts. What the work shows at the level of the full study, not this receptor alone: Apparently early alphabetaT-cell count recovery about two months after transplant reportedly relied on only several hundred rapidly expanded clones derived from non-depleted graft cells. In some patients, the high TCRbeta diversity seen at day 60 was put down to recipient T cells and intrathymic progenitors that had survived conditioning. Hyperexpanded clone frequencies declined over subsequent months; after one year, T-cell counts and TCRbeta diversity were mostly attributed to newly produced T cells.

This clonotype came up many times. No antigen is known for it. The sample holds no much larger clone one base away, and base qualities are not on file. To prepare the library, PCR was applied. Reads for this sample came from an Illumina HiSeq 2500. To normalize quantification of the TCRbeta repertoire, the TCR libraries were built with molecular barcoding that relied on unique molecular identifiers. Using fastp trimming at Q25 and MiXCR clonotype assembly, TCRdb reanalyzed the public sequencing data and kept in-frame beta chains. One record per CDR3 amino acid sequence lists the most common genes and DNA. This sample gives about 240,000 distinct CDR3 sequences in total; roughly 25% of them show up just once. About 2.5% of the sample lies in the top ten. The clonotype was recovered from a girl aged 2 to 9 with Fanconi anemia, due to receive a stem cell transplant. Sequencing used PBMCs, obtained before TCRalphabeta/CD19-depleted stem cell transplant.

The CDR3: CSGGGVSSYNEQFF. In nucleotide form, the sequence is TGCAGCGGCGGGGGCGTGAGCTCCTACAATGAGCAGTTCTTC. The rearrangement joined TRBV29-1 to TRBJ2-1; a tentative D call is TRBD2 (7 bases match). V drops 7 bases and J drops 0 bases, leaving 13 bases in between. From a lookup of the germline V gene, CDR1 and CDR2 are SQVTM and ANQGSEA. The CDR3 has 14 amino acids, counting the end cysteine and phenylalanine. Only the CDR3 DNA stays, 42 bases, in frame from base 1.